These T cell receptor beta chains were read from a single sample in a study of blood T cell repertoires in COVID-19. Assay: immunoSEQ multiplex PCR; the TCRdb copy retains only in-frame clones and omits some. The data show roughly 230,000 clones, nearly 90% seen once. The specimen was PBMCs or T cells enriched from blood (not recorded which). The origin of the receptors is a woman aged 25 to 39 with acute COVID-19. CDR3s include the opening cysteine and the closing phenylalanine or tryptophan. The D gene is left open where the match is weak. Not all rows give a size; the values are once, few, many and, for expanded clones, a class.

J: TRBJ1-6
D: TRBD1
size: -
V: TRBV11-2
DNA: TGTGCCAGCAGCTTAAGAGGGGGACAGGGCAACTCACCCCTCCACTTT
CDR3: CASSLRGGQGNSPLHF

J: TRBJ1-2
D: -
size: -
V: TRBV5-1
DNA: TGCGCCAGCAGCTCACCGACAGGATTTGATGGCTACACCTTC
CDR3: CASSSPTGFDGYTF

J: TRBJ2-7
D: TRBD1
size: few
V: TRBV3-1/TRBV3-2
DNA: TGTGCCAGCAGCCTCGGACAGGGCTCCTACGAGCAGTACTTC
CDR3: CASSLGQGSYEQYF

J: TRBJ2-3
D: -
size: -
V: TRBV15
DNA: TGTGCCACCAGCAGGAGACAGAAAGAGGATACGCAGTATTTT
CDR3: CATSRRQKEDTQYF

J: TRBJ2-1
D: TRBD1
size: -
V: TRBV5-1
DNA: TGCGCCAGCAGCTCAGGGACAGAATACAATGAGCAGTTCTTC
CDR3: CASSSGTEYNEQFF

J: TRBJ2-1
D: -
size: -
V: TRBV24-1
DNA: TGTGCCACCAGTGACTCCGACTATAGCTCCTACAATGAGCAGTTCTTC
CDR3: CATSDSDYSSYNEQFF

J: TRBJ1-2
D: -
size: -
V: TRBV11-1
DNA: TGTGCCAGCAGCTTGGACCAGGGCGGCTACACCTTC
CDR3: CASSLDQGGYTF

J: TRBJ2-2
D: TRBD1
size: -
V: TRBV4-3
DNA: TGCGCCCGCAGCCGGCTGGGACCGGGACAGGGGGCCGGGGAGCTGTTTTTT
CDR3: CARSRLGPGQGAGELFF

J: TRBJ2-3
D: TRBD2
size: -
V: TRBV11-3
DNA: TGTGCCAGCGCACGGGTCGGGGGGGGATCAGATACGCAGTATTTT
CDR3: CASARVGGGSDTQYF

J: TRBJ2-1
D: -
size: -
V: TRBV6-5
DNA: TGTGCCAGCACGGGGGGCGGGAACAATGAGCAGTTCTTC
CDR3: CASTGGGNNEQFF

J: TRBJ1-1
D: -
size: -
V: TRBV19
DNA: TGTGCCAGCAGAGACATTGGGAGAGTTGAAGCTTTCTTT
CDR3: CASRDIGRVEAFF

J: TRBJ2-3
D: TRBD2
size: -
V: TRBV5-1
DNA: TGCGCCAGCGGCGGGGGGCGCACAGATACGCAGTATTTT
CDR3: CASGGGRTDTQYF

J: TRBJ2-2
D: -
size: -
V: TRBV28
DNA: TGTGCCAGCAGTTTATACGGAGGTAACACCGGGGAGCTGTTTTTT
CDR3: CASSLYGGNTGELFF

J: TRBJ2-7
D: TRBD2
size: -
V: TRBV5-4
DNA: TGTGCCAGCAGCTTGGCAGGGCGGGGGGGCGGCGAGCAGTACTTC
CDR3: CASSLAGRGGGEQYF

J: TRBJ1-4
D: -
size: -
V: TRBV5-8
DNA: TGTGCCAGCAGCTTGGAGAGACACATAAACCATGAAAAACTGTTTTTT
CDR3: CASSLERHINHEKLFF

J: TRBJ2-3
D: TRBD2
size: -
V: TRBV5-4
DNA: TGTGCCAGCAGCCGTCCTGCGGGGGGAGTCACAGATACGCAGTATTTT
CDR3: CASSRPAGGVTDTQYF

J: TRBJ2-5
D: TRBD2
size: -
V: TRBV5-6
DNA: TGTGCCAGCAGCTACCTAGCGGGGGCAGAGACCCAGTACTTC
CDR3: CASSYLAGAETQYF

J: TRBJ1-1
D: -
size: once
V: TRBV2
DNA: TGTGCCAGCAGTGTAGATACTGCTGGCACTGAAGCTTTCTTT
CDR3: CASSVDTAGTEAFF

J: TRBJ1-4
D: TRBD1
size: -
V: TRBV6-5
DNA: TGTGCCAGCAGTTCCCAGCCGACAGGGGAAAATGAAAAACTGTTTTTT
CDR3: CASSSQPTGENEKLFF

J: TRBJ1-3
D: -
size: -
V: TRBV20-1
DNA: TGCAGTGCTGGCGGAGGAAACACCATATATTTT
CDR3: CSAGGGNTIYF

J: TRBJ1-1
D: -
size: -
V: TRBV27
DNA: TGTGCCAGCAGTCGCCCCCAACATGGACTGACAAACACTGAAGCTTTCTTT
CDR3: CASSRPQHGLTNTEAFF

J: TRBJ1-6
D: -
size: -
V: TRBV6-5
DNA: TGTGCCAGCACTCTAATGCCGGGGGTGGGTTCACCCCTCCACTTT
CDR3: CASTLMPGVGSPLHF

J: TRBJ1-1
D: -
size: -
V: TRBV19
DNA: TGTGCCAGTAGTATCAATGGGGGCATGAACACTGAAGCTTTCTTT
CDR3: CASSINGGMNTEAFF

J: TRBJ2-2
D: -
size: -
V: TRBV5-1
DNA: TGCGCCAGCAGCTCACTGGGGCCAACGAACACCGGGGAGCTGTTTTTT
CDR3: CASSSLGPTNTGELFF

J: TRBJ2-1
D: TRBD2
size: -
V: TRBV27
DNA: TGTGCCAGCAGTTTATGGGGCGGGGGGGCCCACAATGAGCAGTTCTTC
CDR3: CASSLWGGGAHNEQFF

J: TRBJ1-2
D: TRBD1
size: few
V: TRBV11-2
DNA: TGTGCCAGCAGCTTCTACGGGACAGGCGACTATGGCTACACCTTC
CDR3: CASSFYGTGDYGYTF

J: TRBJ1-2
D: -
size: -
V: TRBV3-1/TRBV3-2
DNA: TGTGCCAGCAGATCTCGGGTTAGGGGCACCTATGGCTACACCTTC
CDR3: CASRSRVRGTYGYTF

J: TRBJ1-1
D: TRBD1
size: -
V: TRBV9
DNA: TGTGCCAGCAGCGCCTCCGGGACAGCGAACACTGAAGCTTTCTTT
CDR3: CASSASGTANTEAFF

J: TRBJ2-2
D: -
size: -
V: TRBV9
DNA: TGTGCCAGCACCCCCCTTTCTGACACCGGGGAGCTGTTTTTT
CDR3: CASTPLSDTGELFF

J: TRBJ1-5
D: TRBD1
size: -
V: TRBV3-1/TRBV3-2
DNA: TGTGCCAGCAGCCAAGACAGCACAGGGGCTCAGCCCCAGCATTTT
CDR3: CASSQDSTGAQPQHF

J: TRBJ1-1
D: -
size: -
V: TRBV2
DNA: TGTGCCAGCAGGTCCACGACAGGAGCTAGAATGAACACTGAAGCTTTCTTT
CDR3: CASRSTTGARMNTEAFF

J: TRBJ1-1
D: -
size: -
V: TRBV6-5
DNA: TGTGCCAGCAGTTACACAGACATGAACACTGAAGCTTTCTTT
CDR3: CASSYTDMNTEAFF